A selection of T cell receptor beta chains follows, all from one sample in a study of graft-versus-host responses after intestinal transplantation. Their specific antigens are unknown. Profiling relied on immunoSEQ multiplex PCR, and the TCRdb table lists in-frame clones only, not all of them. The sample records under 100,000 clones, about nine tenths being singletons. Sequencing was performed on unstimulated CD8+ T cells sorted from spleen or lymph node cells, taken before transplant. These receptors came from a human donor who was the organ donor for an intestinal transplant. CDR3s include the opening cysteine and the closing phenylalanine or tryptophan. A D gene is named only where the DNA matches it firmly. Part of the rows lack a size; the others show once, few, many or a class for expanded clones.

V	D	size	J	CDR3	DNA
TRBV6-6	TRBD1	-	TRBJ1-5	CATYTGVGQPQHF	TGTGCCACCTATACAGGGGTGGGTCAGCCCCAGCATTTT
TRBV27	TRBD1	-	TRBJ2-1	CASSLSGGSYNEQFF	TGTGCCAGCAGTTTATCAGGGGGCTCATACAATGAGCAGTTCTTC
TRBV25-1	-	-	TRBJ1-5	CASSEFYSNQPQHF	TGTGCCAGCAGTGAATTTTATAGCAATCAGCCCCAGCATTTT
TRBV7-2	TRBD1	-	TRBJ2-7	CASSLNRGNEQYF	TGTGCCAGCAGCCTAAACAGGGGCAACGAGCAGTACTTC
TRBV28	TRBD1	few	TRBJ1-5	CASSLLEGQYSNQPQHF	TGTGCCAGCAGTTTATTAGAGGGACAGTATAGCAATCAGCCCCAGCATTTT
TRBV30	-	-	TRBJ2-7	CAWVQIPYEQYF	TGTGCCTGGGTCCAGATCCCCTACGAGCAGTACTTC
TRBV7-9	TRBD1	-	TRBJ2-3	CASSPLGQGIVDTQYF	TGTGCCAGCAGCCCCCTCGGACAGGGGATTGTAGATACGCAGTATTTT
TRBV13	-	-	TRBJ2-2	CASSFWAATGELFF	TGTGCCAGCAGCTTCTGGGCAGCCACCGGGGAGCTGTTTTTT
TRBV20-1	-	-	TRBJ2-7	CSAQRGSEQYF	TGCAGTGCCCAAAGGGGCTCAGAGCAGTACTTC
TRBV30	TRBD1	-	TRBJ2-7	CAWAQGAGYEQYF	TGTGCCTGGGCACAGGGGGCTGGCTACGAGCAGTACTTC
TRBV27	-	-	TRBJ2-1	CASSFRWGPGPNEQFF	TGTGCCAGCAGTTTTAGATGGGGCCCTGGCCCCAATGAGCAGTTCTTC
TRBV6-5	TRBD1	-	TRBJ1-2	CASSYGQGDGYTF	TGTGCCAGCAGTTACGGACAGGGCGATGGCTACACCTTC
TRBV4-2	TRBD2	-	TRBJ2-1	CASSLTSADNEQFF	TGTGCCAGCAGCCTGACTAGCGCCGACAATGAGCAGTTCTTC
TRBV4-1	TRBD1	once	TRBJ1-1	CASSLPPAGQGATEAFF	TGCGCCAGCAGCCTACCCCCCGCGGGACAGGGGGCCACTGAAGCTTTCTTT
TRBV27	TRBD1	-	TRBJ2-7	CASSLRGPGTVGMGEQYF	TGTGCCAGCAGTTTAAGGGGGCCTGGGACAGTGGGAATGGGTGAGCAGTACTTC
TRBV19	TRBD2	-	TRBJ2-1	CASNERGYNEQFF	TGTGCCAGTAATGAGCGGGGCTACAATGAGCAGTTCTTC
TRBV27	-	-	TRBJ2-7	CASSLSRGSYEQYF	TGTGCCAGCAGTTTATCCCGGGGATCCTACGAGCAGTACTTC
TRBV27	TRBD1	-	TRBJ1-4	CASSPTGGILEKLFF	TGTGCCAGCAGTCCGACAGGGGGCATTTTAGAAAAACTGTTTTTT
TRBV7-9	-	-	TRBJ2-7	CASSLGLDSYEQYF	TGTGCCAGCAGCTTAGGACTAGATTCGTACGAGCAGTACTTC
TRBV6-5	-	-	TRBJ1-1	CASSYSGGAEAFF	TGTGCCAGCAGTTACTCGGGGGGTGCTGAAGCTTTCTTT